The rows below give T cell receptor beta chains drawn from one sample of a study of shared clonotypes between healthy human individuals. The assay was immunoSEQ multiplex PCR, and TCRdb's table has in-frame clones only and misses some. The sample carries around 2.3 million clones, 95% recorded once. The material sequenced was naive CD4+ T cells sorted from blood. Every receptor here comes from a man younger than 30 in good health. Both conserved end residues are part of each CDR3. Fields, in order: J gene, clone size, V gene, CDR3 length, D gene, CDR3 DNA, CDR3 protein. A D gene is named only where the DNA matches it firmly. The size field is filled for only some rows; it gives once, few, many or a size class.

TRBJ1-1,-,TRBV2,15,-,TGTGCCAGCCTGCCAAGGGGCAGCCTAAACACTGAAGCTTTCTTT,CASLPRGSLNTEAFF
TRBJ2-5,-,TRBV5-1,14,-,TGCGCCAGCAGAGGTAGGCGAGAACAAGAGACCCAGTACTTC,CASRGRREQETQYF
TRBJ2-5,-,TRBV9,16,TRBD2,TGTGCCAGCAGCGTAGGTGGTAGCGGGGCCCAAGAGACCCAGTACTTC,CASSVGGSGAQETQYF
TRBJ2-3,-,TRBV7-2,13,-,TGTGCCAGCAGCTTAACGTCCTCGGATACGCAGTATTTT,CASSLTSSDTQYF
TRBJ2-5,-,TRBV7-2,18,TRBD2,TGTGCCAGCAGCTCTAAGCCCAGACTAGCGGGAGGGAGAGAGACCCAGTACTTC,CASSSKPRLAGGRETQYF
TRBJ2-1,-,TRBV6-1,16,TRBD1,TGTGCCAGCAGTGAACTCGGGACAGGGGGGATCGGTGAGCAGTTCTTC,CASSELGTGGIGEQFF
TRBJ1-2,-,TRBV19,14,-,TGTGCCAGTAGTCCCCGCCAGTACAGGGATGGCTACACCTTC,CASSPRQYRDGYTF
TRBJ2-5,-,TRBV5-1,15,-,TGCGCCAGCAGCCTAACGGGACAAATCCAAGAGACCCAGTACTTC,CASSLTGQIQETQYF
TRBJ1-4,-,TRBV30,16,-,TGTGCCTGGAGTGTACTGATGGGGGCAACTAATGAAAAACTGTTTTTT,CAWSVLMGATNEKLFF
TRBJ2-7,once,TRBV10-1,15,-,TGCGCCAGCAGTGAGTCGACTCCCCGGGGATACGAGCAGTACTTC,CASSESTPRGYEQYF
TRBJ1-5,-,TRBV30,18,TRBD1,TGTGCCTGGAGCGGAGGACAGGGGGCTAGAATTAGCAATCAGCCCCAGCATTTT,CAWSGGQGARISNQPQHF
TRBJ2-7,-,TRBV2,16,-,TGTGCCAGCAGTGAAAGACGCCAAAGTTTCTCCTACGAGCAGTACTTC,CASSERRQSFSYEQYF
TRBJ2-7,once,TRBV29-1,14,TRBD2,TGCAGCGTTGTACTGGCGGGGGTGAGCTACGAGCAGTACTTC,CSVVLAGVSYEQYF
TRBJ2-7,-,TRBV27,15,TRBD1,TGTGCCAGCAGTCCCTCGGACAGGAGTACCTACGAGCAGTACTTC,CASSPSDRSTYEQYF
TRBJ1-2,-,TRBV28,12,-,TGTGCCAGCAGATTTAAGGGGGAGGGCTACACCTTC,CASRFKGEGYTF
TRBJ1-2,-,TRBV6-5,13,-,TGTGCCAGCAGTTTACTCGGGAGAGGCGGCTACACCTTC,CASSLLGRGGYTF
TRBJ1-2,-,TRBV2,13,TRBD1,TGTGCCAGCAGTAGGGACAGCGACTATGGCTACACCTTC,CASSRDSDYGYTF
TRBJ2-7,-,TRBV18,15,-,TGTGCCAGCTCACCACCGGGCCCAGCACCCGACGAGCAGTACTTC,CASSPPGPAPDEQYF
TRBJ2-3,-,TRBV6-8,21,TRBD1,TGTGCCAGCAGTTACTCGAATATAGATAAGACGGGACAGGGGGCCACAGATACGCAGTATTTT,CASSYSNIDKTGQGATDTQYF
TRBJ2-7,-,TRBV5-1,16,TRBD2,TGCGCCAGCAGCCCGCTTCTAGCGGGGAGCTCCTACGAGCAGTACTTC,CASSPLLAGSSYEQYF
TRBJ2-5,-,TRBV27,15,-,TGTGCCAGCAATCAAATGGGACGGACTCAAGAGACCCAGTACTTC,CASNQMGRTQETQYF
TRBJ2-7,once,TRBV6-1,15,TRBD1,TGTGCCAGCACCTTATCGGGACAGGGGTTCTACGAGCAGTACTTC,CASTLSGQGFYEQYF
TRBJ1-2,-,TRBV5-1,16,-,TGCGCCAGCAGCTTTGGCAGGTTTGGCCAGGACTATGGCTACACCTTC,CASSFGRFGQDYGYTF
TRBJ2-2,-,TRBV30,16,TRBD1,TGTGCCTGGAGTGTACACCTTAAGGGGGCAGGCGGGGAGCTGTTTTTT,CAWSVHLKGAGGELFF
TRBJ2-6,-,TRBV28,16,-,TGTGCCAGCAGTTTATTACCCGCCTCTGGGGCCAACGTCCTGACTTTC,CASSLLPASGANVLTF
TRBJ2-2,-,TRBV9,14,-,TGTGCCAGCAGCGTAGTTCCCAACACCGGGGAGCTGTTTTTT,CASSVVPNTGELFF
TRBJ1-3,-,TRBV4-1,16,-,TGCGCCAGCAGCCAAGACGGGACCGACTCTGGAAACACCATATATTTT,CASSQDGTDSGNTIYF
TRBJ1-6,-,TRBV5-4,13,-,TGTGCCAGCAGCTTGCGAGATAATTCACCCCTCCACTTT,CASSLRDNSPLHF
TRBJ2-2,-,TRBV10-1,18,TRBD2,TGCGCCAGCAGTGAGTTGGACAAGAGCGGGAAGAACACCGGGGAGCTGTTTTTT,CASSELDKSGKNTGELFF
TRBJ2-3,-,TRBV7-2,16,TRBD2,TGTGCCAGCAGCGGCACTAGCGGGAGTTTTACAGATACGCAGTATTTT,CASSGTSGSFTDTQYF
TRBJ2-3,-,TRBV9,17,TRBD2,TGTGCCAGCAGCGTGGGGACTAGAAGTCCCAACACAGATACGCAGTATTTT,CASSVGTRSPNTDTQYF
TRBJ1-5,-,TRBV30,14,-,TGTGCCTGGAGTGTTGACAGCTACAATCAGCCCCAGCATTTT,CAWSVDSYNQPQHF
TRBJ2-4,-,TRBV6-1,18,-,TGTGCCAGCAGTGAACCGACCGGGACTGGACTAGCCAAAAACATTCAGTACTTC,CASSEPTGTGLAKNIQYF
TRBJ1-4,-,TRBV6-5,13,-,TGTGCCAGCAGTAGCTGGGTTGGGGAAAAACTGTTTTTT,CASSSWVGEKLFF
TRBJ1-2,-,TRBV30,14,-,TGTGCCTGGAGTGTACCGAAGATTAACTATGGCTACACCTTC,CAWSVPKINYGYTF
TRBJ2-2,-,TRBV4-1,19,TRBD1,TGCGCCAGCAGCCAAGTTTTCGGTTTTTGGGACAGTAACACCGGGGAGCTGTTTTTT,CASSQVFGFWDSNTGELFF
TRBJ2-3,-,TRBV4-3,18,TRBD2,TGCGCCAGCAGCCAAGAGTTGTGGACTAGCGGACGCACAGATACGCAGTATTTT,CASSQELWTSGRTDTQYF
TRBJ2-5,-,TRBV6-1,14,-,TGTGCCAGCAGTGAAAGCAGGTTGGGGGAGACCCAGTACTTC,CASSESRLGETQYF
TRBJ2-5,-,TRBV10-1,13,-,TGCGCCAGCAGTGAGTCGCGGCAAGAGACCCAGTACTTC,CASSESRQETQYF